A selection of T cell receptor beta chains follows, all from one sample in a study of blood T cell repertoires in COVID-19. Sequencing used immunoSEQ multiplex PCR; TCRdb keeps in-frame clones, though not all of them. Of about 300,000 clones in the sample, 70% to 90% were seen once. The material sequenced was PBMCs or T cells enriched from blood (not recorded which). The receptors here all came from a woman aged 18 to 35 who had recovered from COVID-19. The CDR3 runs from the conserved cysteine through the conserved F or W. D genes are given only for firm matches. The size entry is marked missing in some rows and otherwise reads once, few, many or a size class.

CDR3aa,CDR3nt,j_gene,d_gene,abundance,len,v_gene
CASSLRSGLAGSYEQYF,TGTGCCAGCAGTTTACGTTCTGGACTAGCGGGATCCTACGAGCAGTACTTC,TRBJ2-7,TRBD2,-,17,TRBV27
CASSLGWTGKATNEKLFF,TGTGCCAGCAGCTTAGGATGGACAGGCAAAGCAACTAATGAAAAACTGTTTTTT,TRBJ1-4,TRBD1,-,18,TRBV7-9
CASSPTAGNQPQHF,TGTGCCAGCAGCCCCACCGCAGGAAATCAGCCCCAGCATTTT,TRBJ1-5,-,few,14,TRBV9
CASSPFVGQDRVEQYF,TGTGCCAGCAGTCCCTTTGTTGGACAGGATAGGGTCGAGCAGTACTTC,TRBJ2-7,TRBD1,-,16,TRBV28
CASSKWGLVAGVNAGELFF,TGTGCCAGCAGCAAATGGGGATTGGTAGCGGGAGTAAACGCCGGGGAGCTGTTTTTT,TRBJ2-2,-,-,19,TRBV21-1
CASSLQGALGYTF,TGTGCCAGCAGCCTACAGGGGGCGCTTGGCTACACCTTC,TRBJ1-2,TRBD1,-,13,TRBV3-1/TRBV3-2
CAWSASLPNTEAFF,TGTGCCTGGAGTGCTTCCCTTCCGAACACTGAAGCTTTCTTT,TRBJ1-1,-,-,14,TRBV30
CAWSLGTGSLALFF,TGTGCCTGGAGTCTAGGGACAGGGAGCTTGGCACTGTTTTTT,TRBJ1-4,TRBD1,-,14,TRBV30
CASAGGANEDTQYF,TGCGCCAGCGCAGGGGGCGCGAATGAAGATACGCAGTATTTT,TRBJ2-3,TRBD1,-,14,TRBV10-1
CASSRTGDSEKLFF,TGTGCCAGCAGCCGCACAGGGGATAGTGAAAAACTGTTTTTT,TRBJ1-4,TRBD1,-,14,TRBV7-9
CASMGRGNYQETQYF,TGTGCCAGTATGGGGCGGGGAAACTACCAAGAGACCCAGTACTTC,TRBJ2-5,-,-,15,TRBV19
CASSARDRVFSGTGELFF,TGTGCCAGCAGCGCCCGGGACAGGGTCTTTTCAGGGACCGGGGAGCTGTTTTTT,TRBJ2-2,TRBD1,-,18,TRBV5-6
CASSLSGNEQFF,TGTGCCAGCAGCTTATCAGGCAATGAGCAGTTCTTC,TRBJ2-1,-,once,12,TRBV7-3
CASSSTGNTIYF,TGTGCCAGCAGTTCTACTGGAAACACCATATATTTT,TRBJ1-3,-,-,12,TRBV6-5
CASSPGLIYEQYF,TGTGCCAGCAGCCCGGGGTTAATCTACGAGCAGTACTTC,TRBJ2-7,-,-,13,TRBV6-5
CASSDKGRQGPSNTEAFF,TGTGCCAGCAGTGATAAGGGCAGACAGGGACCGTCGAACACTGAAGCTTTCTTT,TRBJ1-1,TRBD1,-,18,TRBV2
CASSVGQGAGYGYTF,TGTGCCAGCAGCGTAGGACAGGGGGCTGGTTATGGCTACACCTTC,TRBJ1-2,TRBD1,-,15,TRBV9
CASSSRGNEKLFF,TGTGCCAGCAGTTCGCGGGGTAATGAAAAACTGTTTTTT,TRBJ1-4,-,-,13,TRBV12-3/TRBV12-4
CASSNFNTTTNEKLFF,TGTGCCAGCAGCAACTTTAACACCACAACTAATGAAAAACTGTTTTTT,TRBJ1-4,-,-,16,TRBV21-1
CASSHRLAGVLGMGEQYF,TGCGCCAGCAGCCATCGACTAGCGGGAGTGCTGGGGATGGGCGAGCAGTACTTC,TRBJ2-7,TRBD2,-,18,TRBV4-1
CASSFQSGDETQYF,TGTGCCAGCAGCTTTCAGTCCGGGGATGAGACCCAGTACTTC,TRBJ2-5,-,-,14,TRBV11-2
CAWSVAGEGSPLHF,TGTGCCTGGAGTGTAGCAGGGGAGGGTTCACCCCTCCACTTT,TRBJ1-6,-,-,14,TRBV30
CASSQVRGGSFF,TGTGCCAGCAGCCAAGTTCGTGGGGGCTCGTTCTTC,TRBJ2-1,-,-,12,TRBV3-1/TRBV3-2
CASSIAPRTYEQYF,TGTGCCAGTAGTATAGCCCCCAGGACCTACGAGCAGTACTTC,TRBJ2-7,-,-,14,TRBV19
CASSIGTGDSPLHF,TGTGCCAGCAGCATCGGGACAGGGGATTCACCCCTCCACTTT,TRBJ1-6,TRBD1,-,14,TRBV27
CAWSVPGGYTEAFF,TGTGCCTGGAGTGTCCCGGGGGGGTATACTGAAGCTTTCTTT,TRBJ1-1,-,once,14,TRBV30
CASRDSMNTEAFF,TGTGCCAGCCGGGACAGCATGAACACTGAAGCTTTCTTT,TRBJ1-1,TRBD1,-,13,TRBV19
CASSLISGSAVRGLLDYNEQFF,TGTGCCAGCAGCTTAATTAGTGGAAGTGCGGTAAGGGGGCTACTTGACTACAATGAGCAGTTCTTC,TRBJ2-1,TRBD1,few,22,TRBV13
CASSGRGGLVRNEQFF,TGTGCCAGCAGTGGGCGGGGGGGCCTCGTTCGGAATGAGCAGTTCTTC,TRBJ2-1,TRBD2,-,16,TRBV2
CASSLSLGETQYF,TGTGCCAGCAGCTTAAGTCTAGGAGAGACCCAGTACTTC,TRBJ2-5,-,-,13,TRBV7-3